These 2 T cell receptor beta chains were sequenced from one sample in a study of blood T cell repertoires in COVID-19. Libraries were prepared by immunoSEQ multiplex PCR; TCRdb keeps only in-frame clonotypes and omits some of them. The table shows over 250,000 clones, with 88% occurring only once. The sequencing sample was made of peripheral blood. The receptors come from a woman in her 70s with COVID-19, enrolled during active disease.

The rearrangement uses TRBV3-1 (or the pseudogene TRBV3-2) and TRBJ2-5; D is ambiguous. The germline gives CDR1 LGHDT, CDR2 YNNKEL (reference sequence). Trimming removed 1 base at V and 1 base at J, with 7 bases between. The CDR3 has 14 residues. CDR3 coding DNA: TGTGCCAGCAGCCAAGGCCTAACCCAAGAGACCCAGTACTTC. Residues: CASSQGLTQETQYF.

The DNA of the CDR3 is TGCGCCAGCAGCGAACAGGGATCTAGCAATCAGCCCCAGCATTTT. It yields the protein CASSEQGSSNQPQHF. This chain connects TRBV5-1 to TRBJ1-5; weak D call: TRBD1 (6 bases). The CDR3 runs 15 residues. Trimming removed 4 bases at V and 0 bases at J, with 11 bases between. The germline CDR1 and CDR2 sequences are SGHRS and YFSETQ.